A single sample gave rise to the 5 T cell receptor beta chains below, sequenced in a study of beta chain features in type 1 diabetes. The authors reverse transcribed all of the isolated RNA, so sequencing captured expressed TCRB transcripts. Libraries were prepared by immunoSEQ multiplex PCR; TCRdb keeps only in-frame clonotypes and omits some of them. The repertoire holds around 500,000 clones, with roughly an eighth as singletons. Sequencing used naive CD4+ T cells from blood. Source of these receptors: a woman in her late teens or twenties in good health.

The J gene is TRBJ2-1, the V gene TRBV7-8, with D unclear. The CDR3 runs to 11 residues. V was shortened by 5 bases and J by 10 bases, with 9 bases between the two germline ends. Per the germline V gene, CDR1 is SGHVS and CDR2 is FQNEAQ. The CDR3 region has the DNA TGTGCCAGCAGCCTCCGACTCGAGCAGTTCTTC. Translated, it gives CASSLRLEQFF.

The rearrangement joins TRBV7-6 to TRBJ2-5, with D unresolved. The CDR3 is 13 amino acids. CDR1 and CDR2 (germline): SGHVS, FNYEAQ. The V and J ends lost 5 bases and 4 bases respectively, with 11 bases between them. Here the CDR3 reads CASSPLFRETQYF. The CDR3 DNA reads TGTGCCAGCAGCCCCCTGTTCCGAGAGACCCAGTACTTC.

V usage is TRBV29-1 and J usage is TRBJ2-7, with TRBD2 as a possible D gene (5 bases). Germline V gene data show CDR1 as SQVTM and CDR2 as ANQGSEA. V shed 6 bases and J shed 0 bases, with 12 bases lying between them. The CDR3 extends over 13 amino acids. The CDR3 DNA follows: TGCAGCGTCACCCAGGAGGTCTCCTACGAGCAGTACGTC. This translates into CSVTQEVSYEQYV.

A few counts support this clone. This chain uses TRBV2 with TRBJ2-7; D call uncertain. V lost 5 bases to trimming and J lost 3 bases, with 14 bases between them. The length of the CDR3 is 14 residues. Germline CDR1 and CDR2: SNHLY and FYNNEI. The CDR3 loop is CASSLEKDSYEQYF. CDR3 in DNA: TGTGCCAGCAGTTTGGAGAAGGATAGCTACGAGCAGTACTTC. The complete variable domain, with remaining parts taken from reference TRBV2 and TRBJ2-7, reads EPEVTQTPSHQVTQMGQEVILRCVPISNHLYFYWYRQILGQKVEFLVSFYNNEISEKSEIFDDQFSVERPDGSNFTLKIRSTKLEDSAMYFCASSLEKDSYEQYFGPGTRLTVT.

This clone has only a few counts. V and J are TRBV5-1 and TRBJ2-7, with a possible D match to TRBD1 (5 bases). Germline CDR1 reads SGHRS; CDR2 reads YFSETQ. The CDR3 covers 14 residues. The V and J ends lost 0 bases and 3 bases respectively, with 10 bases between them. The CDR3 bases are TGCGCCAGCAGCTTGGTCGGACAACGCTACGAGCAGTACTTC. It yields the protein CASSLVGQRYEQYF.